Presented here are 25 T cell receptor beta chains from one specimen sequenced in a study of technical replicates of blood from a few donors. Some clones are missing from TCRdb's copy, which holds only in-frame ones; the method was immunoSEQ multiplex PCR. This sample has over 70,000 clones; around 97% occur once, and the top ten carry around 0.22%. The sample taken for sequencing was T cells isolated from PBMCs. Receptors originate from a human donor in good health.

V usage is TRBV28 and J usage is TRBJ1-5, with a weak D call TRBD1 (5 bases). This CDR3 is 14 amino acids long. Germline assignment: CDR1 MDHEN and CDR2 SYDVKM. Trimming took 5 bases from V and 6 from J, leaving 14 bases between them. The CDR3 here is CASSPVGGSQPQHF. CDR3 bases: TGTGCCAGCAGTCCGGTCGGGGGATCTCAGCCCCAGCATTTT.

The V call is TRBV6-1, the J call TRBJ1-1; tentative D call: TRBD1 (5 bases). Trimming stripped 9 bases from V and 3 bases from J, with 14 bases between. The CDR3 is made up of 13 amino acids. Per the germline V gene, CDR1 is MNHNS and CDR2 is SASEGT. The CDR3 sequence is CASLGQGYTEAFF. In nucleotides, the CDR3 is TGTGCCAGTCTGGGGCAGGGATACACTGAAGCTTTCTTT.

The V gene is TRBV19, the J gene TRBJ1-2, with 7 bases fitting TRBD1. CDR1 and CDR2 (germline): LNHDA, SQIVND (reference sequence). CDR3 length equals 14 residues. V was pared by 7 bases and J by 6 bases, with 11 bases of the junction left unmatched. The CDR3 sequence: CASNSDRPLDGYTF. The CDR3 nucleotides are TGTGCCAGTAATTCGGACAGGCCCTTGGATGGCTACACCTTC.

The V call is TRBV11-3, the J call TRBJ2-7; 13 bases are a match to TRBD2. Germline V gene sequence: CDR1 SGHNT, CDR2 YENEEA. This CDR3 is 16 amino acids long. Trimming took 1 base from V and 0 from J; bases not matched to a gene: 0. CDR3 sequence reads: CASSLGTSGSSYEQYF. CDR3 nucleotides: TGTGCCAGCAGCTTAGGGACTAGCGGGAGCTCCTACGAGCAGTACTTC. Drawing the rest from reference TRBV11-3 and TRBJ2-7, the complete variable domain is EAGVVQSPRYKIIEKKQPVAFWCNPISGHNTLYWYLQNLGQGPELLIRYENEEAVDDSQLPKDRFSAERLKGVDSTLKIQPAELGDSAVYLCASSLGTSGSSYEQYFGPGTRLTVT.

This clone was counted only a few times. The chain recombines TRBV5-8 with TRBJ2-5, with TRBD1 matching over 11 bases. Germline CDR1 and CDR2: SGHTS and YDEGEE. The CDR3 loop spans 15 amino acids. Trimming at V came to 2 bases and at J to 4 bases, leaving 4 bases not matched to a gene. CDR3 sequence reads: CASSFGTGGSETQYF. CDR3 coding DNA: TGTGCCAGCAGCTTTGGGACAGGGGGGTCAGAGACCCAGTACTTC.

The sample holds one count of this clone. V gene TRBV6-5 combines with J gene TRBJ2-1, with 10 bases fitting TRBD2. The length of the CDR3 is 15 residues. V was pared by 6 bases and J by 5 bases, with 7 bases of the junction left unmatched. Looked up from germline, CDR1 is MNHEY and CDR2 is SVGAGI. In nucleotides, the CDR3 is TGTGCCAGCAGCCCTAGGACTAGCGGTAACAATGAGCAGTTCTTC. Protein sequence: CASSPRTSGNNEQFF.

This chain joins TRBV28 and TRBJ2-5, with D perhaps TRBD2 (6 bases). V was pared by 2 bases and J by 5 bases, with 21 bases between. The CDR3 contains 17 residues. Germline lookup yields CDR1 MDHEN and CDR2 SYDVKM. The CDR3 is CASSLGGAGIGSETQYF. The CDR3 DNA is TGTGCCAGCAGTTTAGGAGGGGCAGGGATTGGGTCCGAGACCCAGTACTTC.

This chain links TRBV19 with TRBJ1-5; 10 nucleotides line up with TRBD1. The J segment lost 5 bases and the V segment lost 6 bases, leaving 7 bases of the junction unmatched. Germline V CDR1 and CDR2: LNHDA, SQIVND (reference sequence). This CDR3 region has 15 residues. The CDR3 protein is CASRPGQGYHQPQHF. CDR3 coding DNA: TGTGCCAGTAGGCCGGGACAGGGGTATCATCAGCCCCAGCATTTT. The entire variable domain, with the rest obtained from reference TRBV19 and TRBJ1-5, is as follows: DGGITQSPKYLFRKEGQNVTLSCEQNLNHDAMYWYRQDPGQGLRLIYYSQIVNDFQKGDIAEGYSVSREKKESFPLTVTSAQKNPTAFYLCASRPGQGYHQPQHFGDGTRLSIL.

J is TRBJ1-4 and V is TRBV7-9; D is possibly TRBD1 (5 bases). This CDR3 contains 16 residues. CDR1 and CDR2 (germline): SEHNR, FQNEAQ (reference sequence). V lost 5 bases and J 5 bases, leaving 18 bases between the germline ends. CDR3 DNA sequence: TGTGCCAGCAGCGCCAGACCGACGGGGGAAAATGAAAAACTGTTTTTT. It encodes CASSARPTGENEKLFF.

V and J are TRBV4-2 and TRBJ1-1; D might be TRBD1 (5 bases). The CDR3 sequence is 14 residues long. Germline V CDR1 and CDR2: LGHNA, YNFKEQ. Trimming took 8 bases from V and 4 from J, leaving 17 bases between them. Here the CDR3 DNA reads TGTGCCAGCGTCGGGGGGGGTAGGGGCACTGAAGCTTTCTTT. Protein: CASVGGGRGTEAFF.

The genes are TRBV29-1 and TRBJ1-4; the D gene is possibly TRBD1 (6 bases). V lost 6 bases and J lost 4, with 12 bases in between. The CDR3 has 13 residues. From germline, CDR1 is SQVTM and CDR2 ANQGSEA. CDR3 in DNA: TGCAGCGTCGGACAGCGTCTTAATGAAAAACTGTTTTTT. The encoded protein is CSVGQRLNEKLFF.

This chain uses TRBV5-1 with TRBJ2-1; 13 positions agree with TRBD2. Germline loops: CDR1 SGHRS, CDR2 YFSETQ. The CDR3 totals 15 residues. J lost 8 bases, V lost 4 bases, and 6 bases had no gene match. CDR3 coding DNA: TGCGCCAGCAGCAACCGACTAGCGGGAGGAGATGAGCAGTTCTTC. Residues: CASSNRLAGGDEQFF.

This sequence joins TRBV7-9 and TRBJ1-2; 9 bases map to TRBD1. V shed 4 bases and J 8 bases; nucleotides not matched to a gene: 17. Germline CDR1 SEHNR, CDR2 FQNEAQ (reference sequence). The CDR3 spans 17 residues. In nucleotides, the CDR3 is TGTGCCAGCAGCTCACTGGGGACAGGGCCCCCATCGGGGGGCTACACCTTC. Translating gives CASSSLGTGPPSGGYTF. The whole variable domain, remainder taken from reference TRBV7-9 and TRBJ1-2, is DTGVSQNPRHKITKRGQNVTFRCDPISEHNRLYWYRQTLGQGPEFLTYFQNEAQLEKSRLLSDRFSAERPKGSFSTLEIQRTEQGDSAMYLCASSSLGTGPPSGGYTFGSGTRLTVV.

The chain couples TRBV15 to TRBJ2-1; D unclear. Germline V gene sequence: CDR1 LNHNV, CDR2 YYDKDF (reference sequence). The V gene lost 0 bases and the J gene lost 6 bases, with 9 bases spanning the gap. The CDR3 is 14 residues long. CDR3 in amino acids: CATSRDRPANEQFF. The CDR3 bases are TGTGCCACCAGCAGAGACAGGCCCGCCAATGAGCAGTTCTTC.

V usage is TRBV20-1 and J usage is TRBJ2-7; the D gene is possibly TRBD1 (6 bases). V lost 6 bases to trimming and J lost 5 bases, with 11 bases between them. Germline V gene sequence: CDR1 DFQATT, CDR2 SNEGSKA (reference sequence). The CDR3 is 11 amino acids. CDR3 sequence (DNA): TGCAGTGCATCACAGGGCCACGAGCAGTACTTC. This encodes CSASQGHEQYF.

The chain uses TRBV19 and TRBJ1-2; no clear D. This CDR3 region has 14 residues. The germline gives CDR1 LNHDA, CDR2 SQIVND (reference sequence). Trimming cost V 2 bases and J 6 bases, with 13 bases left between them. CDR3 DNA: TGTGCCAGTAGTATACTCGGAACAGTTCATGGCTACACCTTC. This encodes CASSILGTVHGYTF.

This chain links TRBV27 with TRBJ2-7; D possibly corresponds to TRBD1 (6 bases). The V and J ends lost 6 bases and 3 bases respectively, with 18 bases between them. The CDR3 sequence is 15 residues long. The germline CDR1 and CDR2 sequences are MNHEY and SMNVEV (reference sequence). As DNA, the CDR3 is TGTGCCAGCAGCCCGTACGGGACATTGGTCTACGAGCAGTACTTC. Translation gives CASSPYGTLVYEQYF.

This chain joins TRBV29-1 and TRBJ2-7; D gene unclear. Trimming removed 5 bases at V and 0 bases at J, with 14 bases between. Germline-derived CDR1 and CDR2 are SQVTM and ANQGSEA. The CDR3 sequence is 14 residues long. CDR3 DNA sequence: TGCAGCGTTAGGATGGCACAGAGCTCCTACGAGCAGTACTTC. Translation gives CSVRMAQSSYEQYF.

CDR3 sequence: CASSRQGRYNEKLFF. The CDR3 region has the DNA TGCGCCAGCAGCCGACAGGGACGGTATAATGAAAAACTGTTTTTT. The chain recombines TRBV4-1 with TRBJ1-4; 7 bases match TRBD1. CDR3 length equals 15 residues. In germline, CDR1 is MGHRA, CDR2 YSYEKL. Trimming removed 4 bases from V and 4 bases from J; junction bases left unmatched: 6.

This chain links TRBV5-1 with TRBJ1-4; D gene unclear. There are 15 residues in the CDR3. V was pared by 1 base and J by 3 bases, with 10 bases between. In germline, CDR1 is SGHRS, CDR2 YFSETQ. Here the CDR3 DNA reads TGCGCCAGCAGCTTGCTGTCCCGCGCTAATGAAAAACTGTTTTTT. Amino acid sequence: CASSLLSRANEKLFF.

CDR3 protein: CASSEIRGNSPLHF. CDR3 DNA: TGTGCCAGCAGTGAAATTAGGGGTAATTCACCCCTCCACTTT. This sequence joins TRBV6-1 and TRBJ1-6; possibly TRBD1 for D (5 bases). The germline gives CDR1 MNHNS, CDR2 SASEGT. V lost 2 bases to trimming and J lost 6 bases, with 8 bases between them. The CDR3 is made up of 14 amino acids.

This chain connects TRBV18 to TRBJ2-7; possibly TRBD2 for D (5 bases). This CDR3 has 13 amino acids. Trimming removed 2 bases from V and 10 bases from J, with 15 bases in between. Germline V gene lookup returns CDR1 KGHSH and CDR2 LQKENI. CDR3 protein: CASSPEGPGSQYF. CDR3 nucleotides: TGTGCCAGCTCACCAGAGGGCCCGGGCAGTCAGTACTTC.

This chain connects TRBV19 to TRBJ2-7, with 8 bases lining up with TRBD2. After removal of 4 bases from V and 5 bases from J, the junction contained 4 bases not matched to a gene. The CDR3 sequence is 13 residues long. CDR1 and CDR2 (germline): LNHDA, SQIVND (reference sequence). Here the CDR3 reads CASSRREADEQYF. In nucleotides, the CDR3 is TGTGCCAGTAGTAGGCGGGAGGCAGACGAGCAGTACTTC.

This chain links TRBV29-1 with TRBJ1-1, with 9 bases lining up with TRBD1. The CDR3 contains 15 residues. Trimming removed 4 bases from V and 2 bases from J; junction bases left unmatched: 8. Germline V lookup: CDR1 SQVTM, CDR2 ANQGSEA. The CDR3 sequence: CSVVGTTGGNTEAFF. CDR3 sequence (DNA): TGCAGCGTTGTTGGTACGACAGGGGGAAACACTGAAGCTTTCTTT.

The V and J genes are TRBV30 and TRBJ1-1; unclear D gene. The germline V gene has CDR1 GTSNPN and CDR2 SVGIG (reference sequence). The V end lost 8 bases, the J end lost 0 bases, and 13 bases lay between the germline ends. The CDR3 is 13 amino acids. In nucleotides, the CDR3 is TGTGCCCGGGATGACGGATTGAACACTGAAGCTTTCTTT. Its translation: CARDDGLNTEAFF.